The next 12 T cell receptor beta chains were all read from a single sample in a study of blood T cells in healthy people across ages. PCR was performed a second time for about 6 to 12 cycles using a sample-barcoded 5' primer and a J-beta primer mix. TCRdb reprocessed the 5' RACE reads via MiXCR and lists one record per CDR3 protein. Of approximately 900,000 distinct CDR3 sequences in the sample, 25% to 30% are singletons; the top ten hold more than 8.5%. The data also belong to a second study, concerning T cells of mothers and their children.

The sequencing sample was made of blood. The receptors shown here come from a middle-aged woman in good health.

The rearrangement links TRBV7-2 to TRBJ1-5; D gene uncertain. Trimming shortened V by 5 bases and J by 7 bases, and 15 bases separated the two germline ends. Germline V gene lookup returns CDR1 SGHTA and CDR2 FQGNSA. There are 14 residues in the CDR3. The CDR3 nucleotides are TGTGCCAGCAGCGACTTGACGGAGGACCAGCCCCAGCATTTT. Translation gives CASSDLTEDQPQHF.

This clonotype was detected a few times. The chain employs TRBV20-1 and TRBJ1-1; TRBD1 might be the D (5 bases). Trimming removed 5 bases from V and 4 bases from J, with 23 bases in between. CDR1 and CDR2 (germline): DFQATT, SNEGSKA (reference sequence). There are 16 residues in the CDR3. Here the CDR3 reads CSARPGLRRPSTEAFF. For the CDR3, the DNA is TGCAGTGCTCGTCCGGGACTTCGAAGGCCGAGCACTGAAGCTTTCTTT.

The rearrangement joins TRBV20-1 to TRBJ1-6; no reliable D call. Trimming took 5 bases from V and 5 from J, leaving 10 bases between them. The CDR3 sequence is 13 residues long. Germline values: CDR1 DFQATT, CDR2 SNEGSKA (reference sequence). CDR3 coding DNA: TGCAGTGCTCCCCGGGCCAATAATTCACCCCTCCACTTT. It codes for CSAPRANNSPLHF.

V is TRBV11-2 and J is TRBJ1-1; D possibly corresponds to TRBD1 (6 bases). Germline loops: CDR1 SGHAT, CDR2 FQNNGV. This CDR3 is built from 16 residues. Trimming shortened V by 5 bases and J by 4 bases, and 20 bases separated the two germline ends. The CDR3 DNA is TGTGCCAGCAGCCCCCGCGCGGGCAGGGGAGTCACTGAAGCTTTCTTT. Translated: CASSPRAGRGVTEAFF.

There are a few counts of this clonotype. The chain's CDR3 is CAISGEGTNTEAFF. In DNA form, the CDR3 reads TGTGCCATCAGTGGGGAGGGAACGAACACTGAAGCTTTCTTT. This chain connects TRBV10-3 to TRBJ1-1; D not resolved. V was pared by 4 bases and J by 1 base, with 10 bases between. The germline gives CDR1 ENHRY, CDR2 SYGVKD. The CDR3 contains 14 residues.

This clonotype has ten or more counts. J is TRBJ2-3 and V is TRBV10-3; possible D gene TRBD2, 6 bases. The CDR3 contains 14 residues. The V and J ends lost 10 bases and 0 bases respectively, with 14 bases between them. The germline CDR1 and CDR2 sequences are ENHRY and SYGVKD. The CDR3 spells CATGAGSSTDTQYF. CDR3 DNA: TGTGCCACCGGAGCGGGTTCTAGCACAGATACGCAGTATTTT.

This clonotype was seen a few times. This sequence joins TRBV7-2 and TRBJ2-7; possibly TRBD2 for D (6 bases). Deletions cut 1 base from V and 4 bases from J, with 14 bases between. The CDR3 consists of 15 residues. Germline assignment: CDR1 SGHTA and CDR2 FQGNSA. The CDR3 here is CASSLGLVLSYEQYF. In nucleotides, the CDR3 is TGTGCCAGCAGCTTAGGACTAGTTTTGTCGTACGAGCAGTACTTC.

As regards this clonotype: A much larger clone differs from this one at a single base, so this may be a read error. The chain has TRBV3-1 and TRBJ2-5; 13 nucleotides line up with TRBD2. Germline CDR1 and CDR2: LGHDT and YNNKEL (reference sequence). This CDR3 contains 13 residues. The V segment lost 4 bases and the J segment 12 bases; nucleotides outside the gene matches: 5. CDR3 sequence: CASSLLAGGMKYF. As DNA, the CDR3 is TGTGCCAGCAGCCTACTAGCGGGGGGGATGAAGTACTTC.

The chain joins TRBV6-2 or TRBV6-3 to TRBJ1-2; D remains unclear. Trimming stripped 5 bases from V and 8 bases from J, with 15 bases between. The CDR3 has 13 residues. Germline V gene lookup returns CDR1 MNHEY and CDR2 SVGEGT. Here the CDR3 reads CASSNQWEGGYTF. CDR3 sequence (DNA): TGTGCCAGCAGTAATCAATGGGAAGGAGGCTACACCTTC.

V usage is TRBV7-2 and J usage is TRBJ2-2; D is ambiguous. Trimming took 2 bases from V and 4 from J, leaving 8 bases between them. This CDR3 is 14 amino acids long. Germline lookup yields CDR1 SGHTA and CDR2 FQGNSA. The CDR3 loop reads CASSLRIITGELFF. The CDR3 DNA sequence: TGTGCCAGCAGCTTAAGGATTATCACCGGGGAGCTGTTTTTT. The entire variable domain, with the rest obtained from reference TRBV7-2 and TRBJ2-2, is as follows: GAGVSQSPSNKVTEKGKDVELRCDPISGHTALYWYRQSLGQGLEFLIYFQGNSAPDKSGLPSDRFSAERTGGSVSTLTIQRTQQEDSAVYLCASSLRIITGELFFGEGSRLTVL.

CDR3 region: CASSSEGTGVSPLHF. The CDR3 nucleotides read TGTGCCAGCAGTTCGGAAGGGACAGGGGTGTCACCCCTCCACTTT. The rearrangement uses TRBV7-8 and TRBJ1-6; TRBD1 matches 10 bases. CDR1 is SGHVS and CDR2 is FQNEAQ in the germline V gene. With 6 bases clipped from V and 10 bases from J, the junction kept 9 bases outside the gene matches. The CDR3 contains 15 residues.

The chain links TRBV20-1 to TRBJ2-4, with 10 nucleotides matching TRBD2. TRBJ2-7 explains the end of the DNA better; the J call may be wrong. CDR3 length: 13 amino acids. Germline V lookup: CDR1 DFQATT, CDR2 SNEGSKA (reference sequence). Here the CDR3 reads CSVTSGDPCEQYF. In nucleotides, the CDR3 is TGCAGTGTTACTAGCGGGGACCCCTGCGAGCAGTACTTC.